Shown below are 20 T cell receptor beta chains from a single sample sequenced in a study of cytomegalovirus exposure and HLA in healthy donors. PCR was performed using 60 Vbeta and 13 Jbeta primers. The protocol was immunoSEQ multiplex PCR, while the TCRdb copy is restricted to in-frame clones and leaves out a portion. The sample comprises approximately 130,000 clones, roughly four fifths of which are singletons, and roughly 2% rests with the top ten. Sequencing was done on a sample of PBMCs. The receptors were sampled from a man younger than 35 in good health and CMV-seronegative.

V and J are TRBV5-5 and TRBJ1-2; D is ambiguous. There are 15 residues in the CDR3. Germline V gives CDR1 SGHKS, CDR2 YYEKEE (reference sequence). Trimming removed 2 bases from V and 6 bases from J, with 17 bases in between. The CDR3 region has the DNA TGTGCCAGCAGCTTAAGAGAGGGAGGAGTGGATGGCTACACCTTC. Residues: CASSLREGGVDGYTF.

The chain employs TRBV7-9 and TRBJ1-1; 9 bases align to TRBD1. The CDR3 loop spans 15 amino acids. Trimming cost V 3 bases and J 0 bases; bases outside gene matches: 2. Per germline, CDR1 SEHNR and CDR2 FQNEAQ (reference sequence). This chain's CDR3 is CASSLGQGMNTEAFF. Here the CDR3 DNA reads TGTGCCAGCAGCTTGGGACAGGGCATGAACACTGAAGCTTTCTTT.

This chain links TRBV11-2 with TRBJ1-2; perhaps TRBD1 as D (5 bases). The CDR3 contains 14 residues. V lost 2 bases, J lost 8 bases, and 15 bases lay in between. Looked up from germline, CDR1 is SGHAT and CDR2 is FQNNGV. Here the CDR3 DNA reads TGTGCCAGCAGCTTACTTGGACTGCGGGGCGGCTACACCTTC. Translation gives CASSLLGLRGGYTF.

The chain employs TRBV7-9 and TRBJ1-4, with a weak D call TRBD1 (5 bases). Between the trimmed V and J ends, which lost 5 bases and 6 bases, there was a span of 13 bases. CDR1 is SEHNR and CDR2 is FQNEAQ in the germline V gene (reference sequence). The CDR3 loop spans 14 amino acids. The DNA of the CDR3 is TGTGCCAGCAGCCAGGTGCAGGGATATGAAAAACTGTTTTTT. Encoded protein: CASSQVQGYEKLFF.

This clone showed up just once. The rearrangement uses TRBV6-5 and TRBJ2-7; TRBD2 agrees at 7 bases. The J segment lost 4 bases and the V segment lost 5 bases, leaving 11 bases of the junction unmatched. Germline V gene sequence: CDR1 MNHEY, CDR2 SVGAGI. The CDR3 consists of 15 residues. Here the CDR3 reads CASSTHGGGTYEQYF. CDR3 nucleotide sequence: TGTGCCAGCAGTACCCATGGGGGGGGGACGTACGAGCAGTACTTC.

The gene calls are TRBV15 and TRBJ2-5; D call uncertain. The V end was cut by 4 bases, the J end by 4 bases, with 16 bases between. The germline V gene encodes CDR1 LNHNV and CDR2 YYDKDF (reference sequence). The CDR3 has 15 amino acids. The CDR3 loop reads CATSIARSLGETQYF. The CDR3 DNA reads TGTGCCACCAGCATAGCCCGGAGTCTGGGAGAGACCCAGTACTTC.

This chain links TRBV5-1 with TRBJ2-2; 7 bases fit TRBD2. The V gene's germline CDR1 is SGHRS and CDR2 YFSETQ. The CDR3 is 16 residues long. Unmatched junction bases numbered 6, after V lost 1 base and J lost 3 bases. In nucleotides, the CDR3 is TGCGCCAGCAGCTTGCCAGGTAGCGGGTACACCGGGGAGCTGTTTTTT. Its protein is CASSLPGSGYTGELFF.

DNA for the CDR3: TGTGCTAGTGGTCCCAGGACAGAGGAGACCCAGTACTTC. Translating gives CASGPRTEETQYF. The V gene is TRBV12-5, the J gene TRBJ2-5; tentatively, D is TRBD1 (6 bases). Per germline, CDR1 LGHNT and CDR2 FRNRAP. The CDR3 spans 13 residues. Trimming cost V 5 bases and J 5 bases, with 12 bases left between them.

The chain combines TRBV7-8 with TRBJ1-3; weak D call: TRBD1 (5 bases). Germline V gene lookup returns CDR1 SGHVS and CDR2 FQNEAQ. The ends were cut back, 5 bases at V and 2 bases at J, with 13 bases in the middle. The CDR3 totals 15 residues. The CDR3 reads CASSNQGMAGNTIYF. The CDR3 DNA sequence: TGTGCCAGCAGCAATCAGGGTATGGCTGGAAACACCATATATTTT.

The chain employs TRBV13 and TRBJ1-2; 7 bases align to TRBD1. The CDR3 contains 13 residues. V shed 3 bases, J shed 9 bases, and the junction held 7 bases outside the gene matches. Looked up from germline, CDR1 is PRHDT and CDR2 is FYEKMQ (reference sequence). The chain's CDR3 is CASSLNRGDSYTF. The CDR3 DNA follows: TGTGCCAGCAGCTTGAACAGGGGCGATAGCTACACCTTC.

This clone has just one count. V gene TRBV29-1 combines with J gene TRBJ2-5; D not certain. The CDR3 is 14 residues long. V was clipped by 5 bases and J by 1 base, with 14 bases between them. Looked up from germline, CDR1 is SQVTM and CDR2 is ANQGSEA. The CDR3 protein is CSVTPLFGQETQYF. The CDR3 bases are TGCAGCGTTACCCCTTTATTCGGCCAAGAGACCCAGTACTTC.

Regarding this clone: The identical CDR3 is also encoded by other nucleotide sequences in the sample. The genes are TRBV6-5 and TRBJ1-2, with 9 bases aligning to TRBD1. The junction had 4 bases not matched to a gene; V was cut back by 6 bases and J by 8 bases. The CDR3 consists of 12 residues. CDR1 and CDR2 (germline): MNHEY, SVGAGI. The CDR3: CASRRTGEGYTF. The CDR3 DNA reads TGTGCCAGCAGGAGGACAGGGGAAGGCTACACCTTC.

This chain uses TRBV7-6 with TRBJ2-3, with D tentatively TRBD2 (5 bases). V was pared by 0 bases and J by 5 bases, with 6 bases between. The length of the CDR3 is 13 residues. Per the germline V gene, CDR1 is SGHVS and CDR2 is FNYEAQ. This CDR3 is CASSLALGDTQYF. The CDR3 DNA reads TGTGCCAGCAGCTTAGCACTAGGAGATACGCAGTATTTT.

DNA of the CDR3: TGTGCCAGCAGTCCCGGGGGAGTCACAGATACGCAGTATTTT. This codes for CASSPGGVTDTQYF. The J gene is TRBJ2-3, the V gene TRBV28; D is possibly TRBD2 (6 bases). This CDR3 spans 14 amino acids. Germline V gives CDR1 MDHEN, CDR2 SYDVKM. The V end lost 5 bases, the J end lost 2 bases, and 11 bases lay between the germline ends.

The V gene is TRBV25-1, the J gene TRBJ1-4, with a possible D match to TRBD1 (6 bases). Germline V gives CDR1 MGHDK, CDR2 SYGVNS. Trimming pared 6 bases from V and 8 bases from J, leaving 22 bases between. The CDR3 is 16 amino acids. The CDR3 loop is CASSLLTGPEGEKLFF. The CDR3 DNA reads as TGTGCCAGCAGCCTCCTGACAGGCCCCGAAGGGGAAAAACTGTTTTTT.

This chain connects TRBV2 to TRBJ1-1, with 8 bases that match TRBD1. The CDR3 totals 14 residues. Germline values: CDR1 SNHLY, CDR2 FYNNEI. The junction had 6 bases not matched to a gene; V was cut back by 6 bases and J by 3 bases. CDR3: CASSPGGADTEAFF. The CDR3 nucleotides are TGTGCCAGCAGCCCAGGGGGCGCGGACACTGAAGCTTTCTTT. The whole variable domain, remainder taken from reference TRBV2 and TRBJ1-1, is EPEVTQTPSHQVTQMGQEVILRCVPISNHLYFYWYRQILGQKVEFLVSFYNNEISEKSEIFDDQFSVERPDGSNFTLKIRSTKLEDSAMYFCASSPGGADTEAFFGQGTRLTVV.

About this clone: The same CDR3 can be traced to other DNA sequences in this sample. The chain carries TRBV6-1 and TRBJ2-5, with a tentative D call TRBD1 (6 bases). V dropped 4 bases and J dropped 5 bases, with 17 bases sitting between them. The germline CDR1 and CDR2 sequences are MNHNS and SASEGT. The CDR3 length is 15 residues. As DNA, the CDR3 is TGTGCCAGCAGTGCTCTACAGGGTAGGGGGGAGACCCAGTACTTC. Translation: CASSALQGRGETQYF.

The chain couples TRBV7-2 to TRBJ2-1, with 9 bases identical to TRBD1. CDR1 and CDR2 from the germline V gene are SGHTA and FQGNSA. The CDR3 is 15 residues long. Trimming cost V 4 bases and J 7 bases; bases outside gene matches: 8. This CDR3 reads CASSSPGQGINEQFF. The CDR3 nucleotides are TGTGCCAGCAGCTCACCGGGACAGGGAATTAATGAGCAGTTCTTC.

This clone was seen once. The chain joins TRBV27 to TRBJ1-2; 9 nucleotides match TRBD1. CDR1 is MNHEY and CDR2 is SMNVEV in the germline V gene (reference sequence). V shed 3 bases and J 8 bases; nucleotides not matched to a gene: 10. The CDR3 loop spans 15 amino acids. In DNA, the CDR3 is TGTGCCAGCAGTTTTTCGGGACAGGGCGGTTGGGGCTACACCTTC. Its translation is CASSFSGQGGWGYTF.

The rearrangement joins TRBV9 to TRBJ1-1, with D hard to call. CDR1 and CDR2 from the germline V gene are SGDLS and YYNGEE. This CDR3 region has 15 residues. Trimming cost V 0 bases and J 0 bases, with 9 bases left between them. The CDR3 protein is CASSVANSMNTEAFF. CDR3 bases: TGTGCCAGCAGCGTAGCTAACAGCATGAACACTGAAGCTTTCTTT.